A single sample gave rise to the 21 T cell receptor beta chains below, sequenced in a study of blood T cell repertoires in COVID-19. Profiling relied on immunoSEQ multiplex PCR, and the TCRdb table lists in-frame clones only, not all of them. The sample lists about 260,000 clones; around 89% were seen once. Material: peripheral blood. Receptors were obtained from a middle-aged woman with acute or convalescent COVID-19.

The chain uses TRBV7-2 and TRBJ2-3; D may be TRBD2 (5 bases). V lost 5 bases, J lost 0 bases, and 15 bases lay in between. The CDR3 runs 16 residues. The germline CDR1 and CDR2 sequences are SGHTA and FQGNSA. The CDR3 spells CASSPPVATSTDTQYF. The DNA of the CDR3 is TGTGCCAGCAGCCCCCCGGTAGCGACTAGCACAGATACGCAGTATTTT.

The V call is TRBV28, the J call TRBJ2-7, with 10 positions matching TRBD1. This CDR3 is 13 amino acids long. The trim removed 6 bases at V and 6 bases at J, leaving 5 bases unmatched. The V gene's germline CDR1 is MDHEN and CDR2 SYDVKM. The CDR3 reads CASSRGQGFEQYV. The CDR3 nucleotides are TGTGCCAGCAGCAGGGGACAGGGGTTCGAGCAGTACGTC.

The chain couples TRBV10-3 to TRBJ1-2; weak D call: TRBD1 (6 bases). Germline values: CDR1 ENHRY, CDR2 SYGVKD. CDR3 length: 14 amino acids. Trimming cost V 9 bases and J 4 bases, with 18 bases left between them. This chain's CDR3 is CAIQGTGTSYGYTF. As DNA, the CDR3 is TGTGCCATTCAGGGTACAGGGACTAGCTATGGCTACACCTTC.

The chain recombines TRBV12-3 or TRBV12-4 with TRBJ1-2, with a tentative D call TRBD1 (6 bases). The CDR3 covers 13 residues. Trimming shortened V by 6 bases and J by 8 bases, and 16 bases separated the two germline ends. CDR3: CASRSPRGYGYTF. CDR3 sequence (DNA): TGTGCCAGCAGGAGTCCCAGGGGTTACGGCTACACCTTC.

The chain carries TRBV6-5 and TRBJ2-7; TRBD2 agrees at 8 bases. Germline V gene lookup returns CDR1 MNHEY and CDR2 SVGAGI. V gave up 4 bases and J gave up 7 bases; unmatched junction bases: 6. The CDR3 extends over 13 amino acids. The CDR3 here is CASSLVTGGEQYV. The CDR3 DNA reads TGTGCCAGCAGTTTGGTCACGGGGGGGGAGCAGTACGTC.

This rearrangement joins TRBV27 to TRBJ1-1, with D possibly TRBD1 on 5 matching bases. Germline CDR1 and CDR2: MNHEY and SMNVEV (reference sequence). The CDR3 covers 14 residues. V dropped 3 bases and J dropped 4 bases, with 12 bases sitting between them. The CDR3 loop reads CASSFAGWGTEAFF. The DNA for the CDR3 is TGTGCCAGCAGTTTTGCAGGGTGGGGCACTGAAGCTTTCTTT.

The chain has TRBV2 and TRBJ1-1; D possibly corresponds to TRBD1 (6 bases). CDR1 is SNHLY and CDR2 is FYNNEI in the germline V gene. The CDR3 consists of 14 residues. V gave up 7 bases and J gave up 3 bases, with 15 bases separating them. The CDR3 is CASINFGGHTEAFF. The CDR3 DNA sequence: TGTGCCAGCATCAACTTCGGGGGGCACACTGAAGCTTTCTTT.

The V and J genes are TRBV5-4 and TRBJ2-5; D is undetermined. The CDR3 has 13 amino acids. V was pared by 1 base and J by 5 bases, with 9 bases between. Germline V lookup: CDR1 SGHNT, CDR2 YYREEE (reference sequence). The CDR3 nucleotides are TGTGCCAGCAGCTTGAGGCCGAGGGAGACCCAGTACTTC. Its protein is CASSLRPRETQYF. The full variable domain, rest sourced from reference TRBV5-4 and TRBJ2-5, is ETGVTQSPTHLIKTRGQQVTLRCSSQSGHNTVSWYQQALGQGPQFIFQYYREEENGRGNFPPRFSGLQFPNYSSELNVNALELDDSALYLCASSLRPRETQYFGPGTRLLVL.

The chain carries TRBV30 and TRBJ2-3, with TRBD1 matching 11 bases. V was pared by 5 bases and J by 4 bases, with 2 bases of the junction left unmatched. CDR3 length equals 13 residues. CDR1 is GTSNPN and CDR2 is SVGIG in the germline V gene (reference sequence). CDR3 region: CAWWTGGADTQYF. As DNA, the CDR3 is TGTGCCTGGTGGACAGGGGGCGCAGATACGCAGTATTTT. Drawing the rest from reference TRBV30 and TRBJ2-3, the complete variable domain is SQTIHQWPATLVQPVGSPLSLECTVEGTSNPNLYWYRQAAGRGLQLLFYSVGIGQISSEVPQNLSASRPQDRQFILSSKKLLLSDSGFYLCAWWTGGADTQYFGPGTRLTVL.

The chain joins TRBV2 to TRBJ2-3, with TRBD2 matching 8 bases. Germline CDR1 is SNHLY and CDR2 is FYNNEI. V shed 4 bases and J 4 bases; nucleotides not matched to a gene: 7. This CDR3 contains 15 residues. The CDR3 region is CASSVLAGFADTQYF. For the CDR3, the DNA is TGTGCCAGCAGTGTATTAGCGGGGTTCGCAGATACGCAGTATTTT.

The V call is TRBV6-1, the J call TRBJ1-2, with 7 nucleotides matching TRBD1. The CDR3 totals 14 residues. Trimming at V came to 1 base and at J to 6 bases, leaving 5 bases not matched to a gene. Germline CDR1 and CDR2: MNHNS and SASEGT. DNA for the CDR3: TGTGCCAGCAGTGAAGTCGCAGGGACAGATGGCTACACCTTC. Translating it yields CASSEVAGTDGYTF.

The chain carries TRBV20-1 and TRBJ2-2; D may be TRBD2 (5 bases). V gave up 5 bases and J gave up 6 bases, with 7 bases separating them. The germline gives CDR1 DFQATT, CDR2 SNEGSKA (reference sequence). CDR3 length: 11 residues. CDR3 bases: TGCAGTGCTGAGGAGGCCGGGGAGCTGTTTTTT. It codes for CSAEEAGELFF.

J is TRBJ2-3 and V is TRBV12-5; possibly TRBD2 for D (5 bases). This CDR3 is built from 14 residues. V was pared by 1 base and J by 6 bases, with 11 bases between. Per the germline V gene, CDR1 is LGHNT and CDR2 is FRNRAP. The CDR3 region has the DNA TGTGCTAGTGGTTTGGAGGGCTCGGGGGATACGCAGTATTTT. Protein product: CASGLEGSGDTQYF. The full variable domain, its missing parts supplied by reference TRBV12-5 and TRBJ2-3, is DARVTQTPRHKVTEMGQEVTMRCQPILGHNTVFWYRQTMMQGLELLAYFRNRAPLDDSGMPKDRFSAEMPDATLATLKIQPSEPRDSAVYFCASGLEGSGDTQYFGPGTRLTVL.

The genes are TRBV7-2 and TRBJ2-5, with TRBD2 matching 12 bases. With V trimmed by 5 bases and J by 10 bases, 8 bases remained unmatched. The CDR3 is 14 amino acids. Germline assignment: CDR1 SGHTA and CDR2 FQGNSA. The CDR3 DNA sequence: TGTGCCAGCAGCGTAGGGACTAGCGGGTCGCACCAGTACTTC. The encoded protein is CASSVGTSGSHQYF.

This sequence joins TRBV3-1 (or the pseudogene TRBV3-2) and TRBJ2-5; maybe TRBD2 (6 bases). Trimming removed 0 bases from V and 10 bases from J, with 18 bases in between. This CDR3 region has 15 residues. Germline V gives CDR1 LGHDT, CDR2 YNNKEL (reference sequence). The CDR3 here is CASSQEIGTPRDQYF. CDR3 sequence (DNA): TGTGCCAGCAGCCAAGAAATAGGGACTCCCCGAGACCAGTACTTC.

The chain combines TRBV5-5 with TRBJ1-2; 7 positions agree with TRBD1. The CDR3 contains 15 residues. The ends lost 4 bases at V and 2 bases at J; junction bases unmatched: 8. Germline assignment: CDR1 SGHKS and CDR2 YYEKEE (reference sequence). This chain's CDR3 is CASSQIGQENYGYTF. CDR3 nucleotide sequence: TGTGCCAGCAGCCAAATCGGACAGGAGAACTATGGCTACACCTTC.

This clone was found once. The chain carries TRBV25-1 and TRBJ2-7, with D possibly matching TRBD2 (7 bases). The V and J ends lost 3 bases and 2 bases respectively, with 23 bases between them. Germline values: CDR1 MGHDK, CDR2 SYGVNS. The length of the CDR3 is 18 residues. The CDR3 loop is CASSEQRDLMYRAYEQYV. Here the CDR3 DNA reads TGTGCCAGCAGTGAGCAGCGGGACTTGATGTACAGGGCCTACGAGCAGTACGTC.

This chain uses TRBV19 with TRBJ2-3; D unresolved. The germline V and J ends were trimmed by 7 bases and 2 bases, with 13 bases remaining between them. This CDR3 spans 14 amino acids. Germline V lookup: CDR1 LNHDA, CDR2 SQIVND (reference sequence). Here the CDR3 DNA reads TGTGCCAGTATCGAAAGCGCCTACACAGATACGCAGTATTTT. Protein: CASIESAYTDTQYF.

The chain uses TRBV7-7 and TRBJ2-2, with TRBD1 matching 9 bases. Germline lookup yields CDR1 SSHAT and CDR2 FNYEAQ (reference sequence). This CDR3 comprises 15 residues. V shed 5 bases, J shed 7 bases, and the junction held 8 bases outside the gene matches. CDR3 nucleotide sequence: TGTGCCAGCAGCCCCGGACAGGGGATGGGCGGGGAGCTGTTTTTT. It specifies CASSPGQGMGGELFF.

The CDR3 region is CASSVAQTQPQHF. The CDR3 nucleotides are TGTGCCAGTAGTGTAGCCCAGACACAGCCCCAGCATTTT. The chain uses TRBV19 and TRBJ1-5; D gene unclear. This CDR3 has 13 amino acids. Germline-derived CDR1 and CDR2 are LNHDA and SQIVND (reference sequence). V gave up 5 bases and J gave up 7 bases, with 12 bases separating them.

The chain carries TRBV7-6 and TRBJ2-1; D call uncertain. This CDR3 contains 15 residues. CDR1 is SGHVS and CDR2 is FNYEAQ in the germline V gene. V lost 5 bases and J 0 bases, leaving 11 bases between the germline ends. Here the CDR3 reads CASSPVDSSYNEQFF. As DNA, the CDR3 is TGTGCCAGCAGCCCGGTAGATAGCTCCTACAATGAGCAGTTCTTC.